This is a list of T cell receptor beta chains from one sample in a study of blood T cell repertoires in COVID-19. Sequenced by immunoSEQ multiplex PCR; TCRdb stores in-frame clones only, minus some. The sample yields about 210,000 clones, about nine tenths seen once. The specimen sequenced was peripheral blood. The receptors stem from a woman aged 40 to 50 with acute or convalescent COVID-19. Each CDR3 is given with its conserved first and last residue. Fields, in order: D gene, J gene, clone size, V gene, CDR3 protein, CDR3 DNA. The D gene is left open where the match is weak. Size values are once, few and many counts, or a class for expanded clones, and some rows have none.

NA	TRBJ1-6	NA	TRBV4-1	CASSQGGLDNSPLHF	TGCGCCAGCAGCCAAGGCGGTCTCGATAATTCACCCCTCCACTTT
NA	TRBJ2-3	NA	TRBV12-3/TRBV12-4	CASGLASDTQYF	TGTGCCAGCGGGCTGGCTTCAGATACGCAGTATTTT
NA	TRBJ1-4	few	TRBV13	CASSFVAGRLFF	TGTGCCAGCAGCTTCGTAGCAGGGCGTCTGTTTTTT
TRBD1	TRBJ1-2	NA	TRBV19	CASKDRGRNYGYTF	TGTGCCAGTAAGGACAGGGGACGAAACTATGGCTACACCTTC
TRBD1	TRBJ1-5	NA	TRBV18	CASSPTGGSEPQHF	TGTGCCAGCTCACCGACAGGGGGAAGTGAGCCCCAGCATTTT
NA	TRBJ1-3	NA	TRBV19	CASSRTAGNTIYF	TGTGCCAGTAGCCGGACAGCTGGAAACACCATATATTTT
NA	TRBJ2-5	NA	TRBV27	CASSLLAEETQYF	TGTGCCAGCAGTCTCCTGGCAGAAGAGACCCAGTACTTC
NA	TRBJ2-2	NA	TRBV27	CASSLIGFGAPGELFF	TGTGCCAGCAGTTTGATAGGCTTTGGGGCCCCCGGGGAGCTGTTTTTT
NA	TRBJ1-2	NA	TRBV6-5	CASRVLQGFYGYTF	TGTGCCAGCAGAGTTCTTCAGGGTTTCTATGGCTACACCTTC
NA	TRBJ1-1	NA	TRBV12-3/TRBV12-4	CASRPASGPEAFF	TGTGCCAGCAGGCCCGCGTCAGGGCCTGAAGCTTTCTTT
NA	TRBJ1-1	NA	TRBV19	CASSTRGWPNTEAFF	TGTGCCAGTAGTACCCGGGGATGGCCGAACACTGAAGCTTTCTTT
NA	TRBJ1-5	NA	TRBV18	CASSPSSNQPQHF	TGTGCCAGCTCACCCTCCAGCAATCAGCCCCAGCATTTT
TRBD1	TRBJ2-6	NA	TRBV2	CASRHRGSGANVLTF	TGTGCCAGCAGGCACAGGGGTTCTGGGGCCAACGTCCTGACTTTC